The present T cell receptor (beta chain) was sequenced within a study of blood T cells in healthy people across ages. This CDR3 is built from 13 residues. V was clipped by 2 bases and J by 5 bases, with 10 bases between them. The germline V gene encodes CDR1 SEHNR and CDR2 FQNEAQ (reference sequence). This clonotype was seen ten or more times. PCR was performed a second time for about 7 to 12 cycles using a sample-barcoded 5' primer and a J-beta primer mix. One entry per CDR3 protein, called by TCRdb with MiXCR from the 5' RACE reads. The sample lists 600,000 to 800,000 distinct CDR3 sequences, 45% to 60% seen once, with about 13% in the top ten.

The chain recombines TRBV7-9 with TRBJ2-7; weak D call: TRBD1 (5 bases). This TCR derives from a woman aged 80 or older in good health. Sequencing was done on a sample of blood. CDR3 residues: CASSLPGFHEQYF. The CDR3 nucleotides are TGTGCCAGCAGCTTACCAGGGTTCCACGAGCAGTACTTC.